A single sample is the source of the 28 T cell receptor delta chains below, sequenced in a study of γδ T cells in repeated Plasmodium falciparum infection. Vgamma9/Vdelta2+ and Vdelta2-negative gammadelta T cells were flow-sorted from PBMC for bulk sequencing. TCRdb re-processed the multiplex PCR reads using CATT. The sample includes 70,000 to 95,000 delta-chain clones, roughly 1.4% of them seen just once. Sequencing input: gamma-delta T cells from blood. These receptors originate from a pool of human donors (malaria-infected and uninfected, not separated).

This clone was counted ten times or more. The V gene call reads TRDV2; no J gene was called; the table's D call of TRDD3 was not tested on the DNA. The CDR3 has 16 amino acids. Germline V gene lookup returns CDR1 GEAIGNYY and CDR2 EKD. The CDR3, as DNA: TGTGCCTGTGACACCGTCGGTTCCTGGGACACCCGACAGGTGTTTTTC. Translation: CACDTVGSWDTRQVFF.

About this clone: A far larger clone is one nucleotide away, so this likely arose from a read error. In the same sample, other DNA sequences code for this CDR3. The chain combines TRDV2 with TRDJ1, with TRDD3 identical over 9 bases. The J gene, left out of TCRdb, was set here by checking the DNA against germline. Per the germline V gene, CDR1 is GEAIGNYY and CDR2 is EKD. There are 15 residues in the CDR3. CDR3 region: CACNSLGDPTDKLIF. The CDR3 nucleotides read TGCGCCTGCAATTCCCTGGGGGATCCCACCGATAAACTCATCTTT.

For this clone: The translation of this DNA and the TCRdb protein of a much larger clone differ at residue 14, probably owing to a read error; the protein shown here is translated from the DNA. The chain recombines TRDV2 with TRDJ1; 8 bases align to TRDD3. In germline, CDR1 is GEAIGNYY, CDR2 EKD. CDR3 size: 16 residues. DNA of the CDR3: TGTGCCTCGACTTCCCCTACTGGGGGCCACACCGATAAATTCATCTTT. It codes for CASTSPTGGHTDKFIF.

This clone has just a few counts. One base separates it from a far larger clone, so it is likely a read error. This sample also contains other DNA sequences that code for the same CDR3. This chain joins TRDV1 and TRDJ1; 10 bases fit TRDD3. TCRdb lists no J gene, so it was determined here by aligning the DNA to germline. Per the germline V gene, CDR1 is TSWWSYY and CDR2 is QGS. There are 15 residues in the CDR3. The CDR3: CALRDWGINTDKLIF. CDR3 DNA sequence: TGTGCTCTTAGGGACTGGGGGATCAACACCGATAAACTCATCTTT.

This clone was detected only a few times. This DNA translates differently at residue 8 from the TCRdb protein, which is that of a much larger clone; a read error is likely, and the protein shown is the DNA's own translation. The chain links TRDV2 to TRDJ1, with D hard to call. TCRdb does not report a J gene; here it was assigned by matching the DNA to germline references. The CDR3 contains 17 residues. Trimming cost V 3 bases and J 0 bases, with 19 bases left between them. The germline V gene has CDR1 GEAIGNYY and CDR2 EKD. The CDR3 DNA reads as TGTGCCTGTGACCTTCTCGCTAGGGGCCCGTACACCGATAAACTCATCTTT. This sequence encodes CACDLLARGPYTDKLIF.

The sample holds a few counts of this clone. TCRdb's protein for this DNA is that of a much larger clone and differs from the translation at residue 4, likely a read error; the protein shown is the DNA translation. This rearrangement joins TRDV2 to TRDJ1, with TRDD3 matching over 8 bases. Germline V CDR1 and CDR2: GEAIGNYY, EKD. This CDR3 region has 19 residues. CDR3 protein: CACYTDRILGGWSTDKLIF. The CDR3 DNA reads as TGTGCCTGTTACACGGATAGAATACTGGGGGGGTGGAGTACCGATAAACTCATCTTT.

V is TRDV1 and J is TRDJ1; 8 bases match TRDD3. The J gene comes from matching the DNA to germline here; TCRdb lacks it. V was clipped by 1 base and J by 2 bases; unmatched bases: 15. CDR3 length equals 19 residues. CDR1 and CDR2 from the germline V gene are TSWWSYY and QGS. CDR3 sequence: CALGEPLTLLGALTDKLIF. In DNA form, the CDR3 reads TGTGCTCTTGGGGAACCCCTAACCTTACTGGGGGCCCTTACCGATAAACTCATCTTT.

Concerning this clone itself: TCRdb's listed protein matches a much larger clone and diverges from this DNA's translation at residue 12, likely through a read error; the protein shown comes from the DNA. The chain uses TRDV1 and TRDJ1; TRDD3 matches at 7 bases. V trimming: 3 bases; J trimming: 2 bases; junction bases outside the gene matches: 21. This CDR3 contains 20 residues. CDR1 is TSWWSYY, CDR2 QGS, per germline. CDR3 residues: CALGDQIFYGGCAGTDKLIF. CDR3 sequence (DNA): TGTGCTCTTGGGGACCAAATTTTCTACGGGGGATGCGCAGGGACCGATAAACTCATCTTT.

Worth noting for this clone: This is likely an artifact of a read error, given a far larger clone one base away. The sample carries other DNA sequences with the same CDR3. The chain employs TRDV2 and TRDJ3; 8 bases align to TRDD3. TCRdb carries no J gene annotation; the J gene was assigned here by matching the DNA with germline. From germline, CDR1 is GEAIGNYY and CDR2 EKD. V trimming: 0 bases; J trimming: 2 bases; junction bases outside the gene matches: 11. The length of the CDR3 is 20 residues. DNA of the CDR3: TGTGCCTGTGACACCACGACTGGGGGGTATGTGGCCTGGGACACCCGACAGATGTTTTTC. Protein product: CACDTTTGGYVAWDTRQMFF.

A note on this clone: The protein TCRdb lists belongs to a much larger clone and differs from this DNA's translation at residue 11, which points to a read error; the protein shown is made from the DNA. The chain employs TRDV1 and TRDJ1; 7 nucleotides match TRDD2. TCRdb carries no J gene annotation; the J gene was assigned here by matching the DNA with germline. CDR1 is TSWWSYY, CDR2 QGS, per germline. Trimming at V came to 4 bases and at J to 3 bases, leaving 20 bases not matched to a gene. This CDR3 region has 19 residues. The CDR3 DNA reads TGTGCTCTTGGGGTCCATTTCCTACGGTGGGACCGCGGTTCCGATAAACTCATCTTT. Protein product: CALGVHFLRWDRGSDKLIF.

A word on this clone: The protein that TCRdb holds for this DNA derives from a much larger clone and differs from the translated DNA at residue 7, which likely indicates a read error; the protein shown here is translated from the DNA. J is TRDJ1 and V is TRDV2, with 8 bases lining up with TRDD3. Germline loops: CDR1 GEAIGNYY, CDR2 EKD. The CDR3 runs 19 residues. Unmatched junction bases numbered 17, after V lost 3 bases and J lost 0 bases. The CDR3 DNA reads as TGTGCCTGTGACTCGTTCTCCACGCGTACTGGGGGCTACACCGATAAACTCATCTTT. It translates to CACDSFSTRTGGYTDKLIF.

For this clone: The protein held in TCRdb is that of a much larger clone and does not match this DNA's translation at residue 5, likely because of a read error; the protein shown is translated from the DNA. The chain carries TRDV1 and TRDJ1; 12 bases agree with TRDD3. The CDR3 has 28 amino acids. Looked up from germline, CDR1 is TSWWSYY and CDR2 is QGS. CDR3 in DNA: TGTGCTCTTGGGGGACGGGGCGAGTTTGCCTTCCCCCCTTCTCGTACTGTCTGGGGGATACGGGGCACCGATAGACTCATCTTT. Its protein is CALGGRGEFAFPPSRTVWGIRGTDRLIF.

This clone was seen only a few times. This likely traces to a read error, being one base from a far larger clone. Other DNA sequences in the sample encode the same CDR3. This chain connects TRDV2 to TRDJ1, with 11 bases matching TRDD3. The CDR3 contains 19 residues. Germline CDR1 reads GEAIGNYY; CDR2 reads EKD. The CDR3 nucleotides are TGCGCCTGTGACACCGTCTCTGGGGGATACAAAAGTGACAACGATAAACTCATCTTT. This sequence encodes CACDTVSGGYKSDNDKLIF.

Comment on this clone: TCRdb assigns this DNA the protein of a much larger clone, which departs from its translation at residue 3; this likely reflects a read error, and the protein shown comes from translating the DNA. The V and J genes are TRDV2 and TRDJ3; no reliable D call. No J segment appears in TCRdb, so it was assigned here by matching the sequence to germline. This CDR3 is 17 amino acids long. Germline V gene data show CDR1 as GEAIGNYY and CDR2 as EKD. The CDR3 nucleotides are TGTGCCCGTGACAGCGGGGCCAACTCCTGGGACACCCGACAGATGTTTTTC. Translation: CARDSGANSWDTRQMFF.

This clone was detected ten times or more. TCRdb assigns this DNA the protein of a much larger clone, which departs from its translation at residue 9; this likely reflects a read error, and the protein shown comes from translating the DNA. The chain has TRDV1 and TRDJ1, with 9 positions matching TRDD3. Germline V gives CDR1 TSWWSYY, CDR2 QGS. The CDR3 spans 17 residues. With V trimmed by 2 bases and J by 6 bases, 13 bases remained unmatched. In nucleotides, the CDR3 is TGTGCTCTTGGGGAAGAGTTCCCCCCTACTGGGGGACATAAACTCATCTTT. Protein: CALGEEFPPTGGHKLIF.

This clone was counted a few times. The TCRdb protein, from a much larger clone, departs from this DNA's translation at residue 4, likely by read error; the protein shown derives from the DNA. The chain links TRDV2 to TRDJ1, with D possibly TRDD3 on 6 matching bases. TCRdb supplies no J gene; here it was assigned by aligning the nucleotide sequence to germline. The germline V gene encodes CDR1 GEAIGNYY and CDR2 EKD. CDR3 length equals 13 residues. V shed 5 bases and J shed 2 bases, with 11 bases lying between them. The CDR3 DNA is TGTGCCTGTGTCCGTCTGGGGACCGATAAACTCATCTTT. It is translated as CACVRLGTDKLIF.

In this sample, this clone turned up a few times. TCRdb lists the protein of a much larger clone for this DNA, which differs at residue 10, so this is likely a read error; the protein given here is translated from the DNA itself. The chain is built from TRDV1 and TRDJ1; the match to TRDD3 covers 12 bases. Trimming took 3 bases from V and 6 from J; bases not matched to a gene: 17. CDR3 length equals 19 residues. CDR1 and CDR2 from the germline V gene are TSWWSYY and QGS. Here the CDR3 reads CALGDPHASCLGDTYKLIF. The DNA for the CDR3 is TGTGCTCTTGGGGACCCACACGCTTCCTGCCTGGGGGATACGTATAAACTCATCTTT.

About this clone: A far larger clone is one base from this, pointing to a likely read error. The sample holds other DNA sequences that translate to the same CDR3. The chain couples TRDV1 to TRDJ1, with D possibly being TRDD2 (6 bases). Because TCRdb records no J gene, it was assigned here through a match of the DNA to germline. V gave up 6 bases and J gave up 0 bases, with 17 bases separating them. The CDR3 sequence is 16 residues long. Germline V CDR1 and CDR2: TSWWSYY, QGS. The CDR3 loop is CALGDYCLPHTDKLIF. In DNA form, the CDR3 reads TGTGCTCTTGGAGACTACTGCCTTCCACACACCGATAAACTCATCTTT.

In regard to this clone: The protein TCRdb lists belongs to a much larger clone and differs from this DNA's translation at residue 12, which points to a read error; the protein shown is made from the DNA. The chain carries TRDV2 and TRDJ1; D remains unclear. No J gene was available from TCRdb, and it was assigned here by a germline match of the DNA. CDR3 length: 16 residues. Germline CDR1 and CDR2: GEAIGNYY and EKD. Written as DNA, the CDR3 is TGTGCCTGTGACCACCTGGATTACGCGTACACCGCTAAACTCATCTTT. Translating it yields CACDHLDYAYTAKLIF.

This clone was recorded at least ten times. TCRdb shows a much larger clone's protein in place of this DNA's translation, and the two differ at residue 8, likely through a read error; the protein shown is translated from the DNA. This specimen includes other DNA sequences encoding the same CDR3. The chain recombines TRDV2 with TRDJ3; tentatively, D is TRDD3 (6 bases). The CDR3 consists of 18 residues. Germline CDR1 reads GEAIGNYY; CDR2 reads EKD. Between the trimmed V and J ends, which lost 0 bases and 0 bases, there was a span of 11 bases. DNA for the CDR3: TGTGCCTGTGACACCGTGGGGGCTAGCTCCTGGGACACCCGACAGATGTTTTTC. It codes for CACDTVGASSWDTRQMFF.

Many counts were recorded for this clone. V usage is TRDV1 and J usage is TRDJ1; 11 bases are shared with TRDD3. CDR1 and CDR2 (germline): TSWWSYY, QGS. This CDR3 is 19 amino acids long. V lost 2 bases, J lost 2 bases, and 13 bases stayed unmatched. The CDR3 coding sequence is TGTGCTCTTGGGGAAATCCGGTACTGGGGGATATGGCCTACCGATAAACTCATCTTT. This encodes CALGEIRYWGIWPTDKLIF.

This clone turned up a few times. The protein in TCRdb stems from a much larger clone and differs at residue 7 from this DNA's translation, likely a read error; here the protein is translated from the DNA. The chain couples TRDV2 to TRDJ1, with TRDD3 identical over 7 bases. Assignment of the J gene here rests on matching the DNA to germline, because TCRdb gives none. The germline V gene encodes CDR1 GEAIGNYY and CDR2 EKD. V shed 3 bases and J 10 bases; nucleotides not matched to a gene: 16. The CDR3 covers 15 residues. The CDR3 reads CACDGIPGDTSGLIF. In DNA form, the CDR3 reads TGTGCCTGTGACGGGATACCGGGGGACACCTCGGGACTCATCTTT.

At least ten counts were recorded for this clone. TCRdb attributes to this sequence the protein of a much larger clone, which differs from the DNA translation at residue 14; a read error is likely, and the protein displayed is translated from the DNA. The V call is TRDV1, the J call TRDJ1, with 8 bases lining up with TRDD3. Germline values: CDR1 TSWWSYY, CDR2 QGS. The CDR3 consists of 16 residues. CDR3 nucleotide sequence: TGTGCTCTTGGGGCCAAACCCATCGTACTGGGGGGTAAACCCATCTTT. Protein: CALGAKPIVLGGKPIF.

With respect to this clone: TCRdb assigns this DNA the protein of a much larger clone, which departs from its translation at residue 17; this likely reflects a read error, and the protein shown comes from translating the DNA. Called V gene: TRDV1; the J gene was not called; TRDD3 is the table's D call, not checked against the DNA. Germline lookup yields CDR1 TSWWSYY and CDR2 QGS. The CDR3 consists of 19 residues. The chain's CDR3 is CALGVPLLGDRKYTDKPIF. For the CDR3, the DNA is TGTGCTCTTGGGGTACCCCTACTGGGGGATAGGAAGTACACCGATAAACCCATCTTT.

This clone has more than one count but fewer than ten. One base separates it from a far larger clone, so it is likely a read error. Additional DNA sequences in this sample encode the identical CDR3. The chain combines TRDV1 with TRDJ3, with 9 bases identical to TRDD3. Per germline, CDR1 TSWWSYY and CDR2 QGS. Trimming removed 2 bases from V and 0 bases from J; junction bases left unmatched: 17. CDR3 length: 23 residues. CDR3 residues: CALGERALLGDTVSSWDTRQMFF. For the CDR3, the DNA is TGTGCTCTTGGGGAAAGAGCACTACTGGGGGACACAGTATCCTCCTGGGACACCCGACAGATGTTTTTC.

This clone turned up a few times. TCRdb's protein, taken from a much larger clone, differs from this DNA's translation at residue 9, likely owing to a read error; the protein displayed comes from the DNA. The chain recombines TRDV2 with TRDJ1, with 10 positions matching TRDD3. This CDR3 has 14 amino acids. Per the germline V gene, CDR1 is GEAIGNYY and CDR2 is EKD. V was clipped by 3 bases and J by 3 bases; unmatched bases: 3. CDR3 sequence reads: CACDGGYGADKLIF. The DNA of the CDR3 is TGTGCCTGTGACGGGGGATACGGGGCCGATAAACTCATCTTT.

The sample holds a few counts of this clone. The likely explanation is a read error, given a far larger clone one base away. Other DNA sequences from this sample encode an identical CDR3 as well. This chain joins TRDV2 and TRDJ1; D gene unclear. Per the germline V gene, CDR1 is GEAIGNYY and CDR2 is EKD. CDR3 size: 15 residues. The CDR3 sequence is CACDAVGSDTDKLIF. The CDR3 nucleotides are TGTGCCTGTGACGCGGTTGGATCCGACACCGATAAACTCATCTTC.

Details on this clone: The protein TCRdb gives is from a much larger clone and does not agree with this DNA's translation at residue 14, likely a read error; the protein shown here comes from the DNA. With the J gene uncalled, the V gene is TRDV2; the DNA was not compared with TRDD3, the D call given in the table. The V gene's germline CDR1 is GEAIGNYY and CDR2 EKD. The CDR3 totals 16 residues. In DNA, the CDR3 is TGTGCCTGTGACACCGTTGGGGGCCCCACCCCCGATAAACCCATCTTT. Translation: CACDTVGGPTPDKPIF.